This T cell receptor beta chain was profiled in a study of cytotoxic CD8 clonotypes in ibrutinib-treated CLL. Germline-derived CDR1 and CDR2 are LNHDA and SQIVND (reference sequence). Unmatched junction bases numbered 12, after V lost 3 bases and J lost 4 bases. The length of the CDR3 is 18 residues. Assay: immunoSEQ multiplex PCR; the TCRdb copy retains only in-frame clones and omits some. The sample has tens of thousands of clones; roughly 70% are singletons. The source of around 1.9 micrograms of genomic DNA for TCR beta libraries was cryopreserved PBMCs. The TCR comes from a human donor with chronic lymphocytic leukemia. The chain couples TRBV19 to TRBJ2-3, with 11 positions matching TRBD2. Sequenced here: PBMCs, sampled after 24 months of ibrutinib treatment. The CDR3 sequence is CASSILSSGGSFADTQYF. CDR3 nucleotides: TGTGCCAGTAGTATCCTATCTAGCGGGGGGAGCTTCGCAGATACGCAGTATTTT.